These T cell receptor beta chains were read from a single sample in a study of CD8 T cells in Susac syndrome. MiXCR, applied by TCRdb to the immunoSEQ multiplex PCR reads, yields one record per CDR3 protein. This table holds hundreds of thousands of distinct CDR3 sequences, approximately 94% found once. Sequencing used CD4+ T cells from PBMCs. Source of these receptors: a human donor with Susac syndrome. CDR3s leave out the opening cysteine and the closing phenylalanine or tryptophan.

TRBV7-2	ASTTQTRYT
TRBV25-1	ASGHGIRGAF
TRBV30	AWSRQGWGNEQF
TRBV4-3	ASSQDTDTRGTQY
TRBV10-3	AIKGFAEAF
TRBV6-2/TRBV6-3	ASSDLAGAVDYEQY
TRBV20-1	SARRGQGVFEAF
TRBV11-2	ASSLQETQETQY
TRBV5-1	ASSLKTGGDTQY
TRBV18	ASSPMTTAYNEQF
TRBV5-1	ASSLGLAGEETQY
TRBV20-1	SASPETGVTEAF
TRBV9	ASSVLGEAQY
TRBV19	ASSMGQGQDNSYQPQH
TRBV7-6	ASSLAHDGGRAYEQY
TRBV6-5	ASSFRGQVTSGANVLT
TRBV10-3	ATSGTGDRGYT
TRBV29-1	SGWGGRGADEQF
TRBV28	ATRSRAGEYYGYT